This is a list of T cell receptor beta chains from one sample in a study of T cell changes during pregnancy in multiple sclerosis. Some clones are missing from TCRdb's copy, which holds only in-frame ones; the method was immunoSEQ multiplex PCR. The sample has about 100,000 clones, 80% to 95% seen once; the top ten hold about 2.9%. The sequenced sample was peripheral blood, obtained in the second trimester of pregnancy. The origin of the receptors is a female donor with multiple sclerosis, enrolled in a pregnancy study. CDR3s include the opening cysteine and the closing phenylalanine or tryptophan. Fields, in order: J gene, V gene, D gene, clone size, CDR3 DNA, CDR3 protein. A D gene is named only where the DNA matches it firmly. Only some rows state a clone size, as once, few, many or a class for expanded clones.

TRBJ2-1 | TRBV29-1 | TRBD1 | once | TGCAGCGTTGAAAGACAGGGGGTAAATGAGCAGTTCTTC | CSVERQGVNEQFF
TRBJ1-4 | TRBV27 | TRBD1 | - | TGTGCCAGCAGTTTTGACAGGGTTACTGAAAAACTGTTTTTT | CASSFDRVTEKLFF
TRBJ2-3 | TRBV28 | TRBD1 | - | TGTGCCAGCAGTTTCTTACAGGGGGCAGATACGCAGTATTTT | CASSFLQGADTQYF
TRBJ2-2 | TRBV27 | - | - | TGTGCCAGCAGTTATTTGCTAACCGGGGAGCTGTTTTTT | CASSYLLTGELFF
TRBJ2-7 | TRBV30 | - | few | TGTGCCGGGACCATGGGGGGCTACGAGCAGTACTTC | CAGTMGGYEQYF
TRBJ1-4 | TRBV7-8 | - | - | TGTGCCAGCAGCGTTGACAGACCTGCAACTAATGAAAAACTGTTTTTT | CASSVDRPATNEKLFF
TRBJ1-5 | TRBV2 | TRBD1 | - | TGTGCCAGCAGTGGTGATTCCGGGACAGGGTTGCAGCCCCAGCATTTT | CASSGDSGTGLQPQHF
TRBJ1-1 | TRBV2 | TRBD1 | - | TGTGCCAGCAGTTCAGGGGGCACTGAAGCTTTCTTT | CASSSGGTEAFF
TRBJ2-1 | TRBV28 | - | - | TGTGCCAGCAGTTGGCGGGCGGGCTCCTACAATGAGCAGTTCTTC | CASSWRAGSYNEQFF
TRBJ1-1 | TRBV28 | - | few | TGTGCCAGCAGTTTAGGAGGGACAGCTTTCTTT | CASSLGGTAFF
TRBJ1-2 | TRBV10-3 | - | once | TGTGCCATCAGTGATCCACAGGGCGCAGTTTATGGCTACACCTTC | CAISDPQGAVYGYTF
TRBJ2-3 | TRBV5-1 | TRBD2 | - | TGCGCCAGCAGCATCTCTAGCGGGAGGGTAGATACGCAGTATTTT | CASSISSGRVDTQYF
TRBJ1-1 | TRBV5-1 | - | once | TGCGCCAGCAGCTTGGCCTGGGACAAGAACACTGAAGCTTTCTTT | CASSLAWDKNTEAFF
TRBJ2-3 | TRBV5-4 | TRBD1 | - | TGTGCCAGCAGCTCCCGGACAGGGGGCACAGATACGCAGTATTTT | CASSSRTGGTDTQYF
TRBJ2-7 | TRBV6-6 | - | - | TGTGCCAGCAGTCGTGGACTAATCTACGAGCAGTACTTC | CASSRGLIYEQYF
TRBJ2-7 | TRBV5-1 | - | - | TGCGCCAGCAGCTTGGGGGGTAGCGCCTCCTACGAGCAGTACTTC | CASSLGGSASYEQYF
TRBJ2-3 | TRBV6-1 | - | - | TGTGCCAGCAGTGAAGCTAAGACTAGCACAGATACGCAGTATTTT | CASSEAKTSTDTQYF
TRBJ2-3 | TRBV11-3 | TRBD2 | - | TGTGCCAGCAGCAAAGGGACTAGCGGCACAGATACGCAGTATTTT | CASSKGTSGTDTQYF
TRBJ2-1 | TRBV25-1 | TRBD2 | once | TGTGCCACCCAGCGTGCGGGAGCCTACAATGAGCAGTTCTTC | CATQRAGAYNEQFF
TRBJ2-7 | TRBV19 | TRBD1 | - | TGTGCCAGTAGTGTTGCAGGGGGCCATGGTTACGAGCAGTACTTC | CASSVAGGHGYEQYF
TRBJ2-1 | TRBV19 | TRBD2 | - | TGTGCCACCCGACTAGCGGGTATCAATGAGCAGTTCTTC | CATRLAGINEQFF
TRBJ2-7 | TRBV7-8 | TRBD2 | - | TGTGCCAGCAGCCCCGAGGCCAGCGGGATCCACGAGCAGTACTTC | CASSPEASGIHEQYF
TRBJ2-3 | TRBV5-1 | TRBD2 | - | TGCGCCAGCAGCTTGCCGGGCGGGAGAGGCACAGATACGCAGTATTTT | CASSLPGGRGTDTQYF
TRBJ2-7 | TRBV5-8 | TRBD2 | - | TGTGCCAGCAGCCCATTAGCGGGCTCCTACGAGCAGTACTTC | CASSPLAGSYEQYF
TRBJ2-5 | TRBV5-1 | TRBD1 | - | TGCGCCAGCAGCTTTAACAGGGGCGGAGAGACCCAGTACTTC | CASSFNRGGETQYF
TRBJ1-1 | TRBV28 | - | - | TGTGCCAGCAGTTTTCCGCAGGGGCGGGTCACTGAAGCTTTCTTT | CASSFPQGRVTEAFF
TRBJ1-2 | TRBV15 | TRBD1 | - | TGTGCCACCAGCAGAGTCTTGACAGGGTATAACTATGGCTACACCTTC | CATSRVLTGYNYGYTF
TRBJ1-2 | TRBV4-1 | - | - | TGCGCCAGCAGCCAAATTCGGGAAGGTGGCTACACCTTC | CASSQIREGGYTF
TRBJ2-5 | TRBV5-4 | TRBD2 | - | TGTGCCAGCAGCTTATCAGCGGGAGGGCCGCGGAGTCAAGAGACCCAGTACTTC | CASSLSAGGPRSQETQYF
TRBJ2-3 | TRBV5-1 | TRBD2 | - | TGCGCCAGCAGCTTGGGACTAGCGGGCACAGATACGCAGTATTTT | CASSLGLAGTDTQYF
TRBJ2-7 | TRBV2 | TRBD1 | - | TGTGCCAGCAGTGCCCCGACAGGGAGATCCGAGCAGTACTTC | CASSAPTGRSEQYF
TRBJ1-4 | TRBV6-6 | - | - | TGTGCCAGCAGCAGACCCGACAGGAATAATGAAAAACTGTTTTTT | CASSRPDRNNEKLFF
TRBJ2-2 | TRBV11-2 | - | - | TGTGCCAGCAGCTTAGTCAGCAGCTCGGGCACCGGGGAGCTGTTTTTT | CASSLVSSSGTGELFF
TRBJ2-1 | TRBV18 | - | - | TGTGCCAGCTCCCCCCCAACACCGTACAATGAGCAGTTCTTC | CASSPPTPYNEQFF
TRBJ2-7 | TRBV28 | - | - | TGTGCCAGCAGCTTAGGAAGCGCGTCCTACGAGCAGTACTTC | CASSLGSASYEQYF
TRBJ1-5 | TRBV11-2 | - | - | TGTGCCAGCAGCTTAGGGATCGGGGTTAGCAATCAGCCCCAGCATTTT | CASSLGIGVSNQPQHF
TRBJ2-3 | TRBV11-2 | - | - | TGTGCCAGCAGCTTAGATGGCGGGGCGCCAGATACGCAGTATTTT | CASSLDGGAPDTQYF
TRBJ1-1 | TRBV2 | TRBD1 | - | TGTGCCAGCACCGCGCCAGGGGGCGGTCGGACTGAAGCTTTCTTT | CASTAPGGGRTEAFF
TRBJ1-2 | TRBV19 | - | - | TGTGCCAGTAGTATAGGGAGACCGATCTATGGCTACACCTTC | CASSIGRPIYGYTF
TRBJ2-7 | TRBV9 | - | few | TGTGCCAGCAGCGTAGGTGGGGCAGGGGCTCTCTCCGAGCAGTACTTC | CASSVGGAGALSEQYF
TRBJ2-3 | TRBV7-9 | - | - | TGTGCCAGCAGCCCAACTATTTGGGGGGATACAGATACGCAGTATTTT | CASSPTIWGDTDTQYF
TRBJ2-1 | TRBV11-2 | - | - | TGTGCCAGCAGCTCACCGAACCTAGAGCAGTTCTTC | CASSSPNLEQFF
TRBJ2-2 | TRBV6-5 | TRBD1 | many | TGTGCCAGCAGGCGTACAGGGGGGACCGGGGAGCTGTTTTTT | CASRRTGGTGELFF
TRBJ1-1 | TRBV5-4 | - | - | TGTGCCAGCAGCTCGACAGTACGATTGAACACTGAAGCTTTCTTT | CASSSTVRLNTEAFF
TRBJ2-1 | TRBV29-1 | - | - | TGCAGCGCCGACCCAGGGTCCTACAATGAGCAGTTCTTC | CSADPGSYNEQFF
TRBJ2-7 | TRBV7-2 | - | once | TGTGCCAGCAGCTCAGGGCTAGGGGAGCAGTACTTC | CASSSGLGEQYF
TRBJ2-3 | TRBV19 | - | - | TGTGCCAGTAGTAACCCCCCGGGACTTCTCACAGATACGCAGTATTTT | CASSNPPGLLTDTQYF
TRBJ1-5 | TRBV18 | - | - | TGTGCCAGCTCACCAGGAGATAGCAATCAGCCCCAGCATTTT | CASSPGDSNQPQHF
TRBJ1-2 | TRBV7-9 | - | - | TGTGCCAGCAGCTCGATGGACAGCTTAAATGGCTACACCTTC | CASSSMDSLNGYTF
TRBJ1-6 | TRBV5-4 | TRBD1 | once | TGTGCCAGCAGCTTAGCCAGGGGGCCTAATTCACCCCTCCACTTT | CASSLARGPNSPLHF
TRBJ2-7 | TRBV7-2 | - | - | TGTGCCAGCAGCTTAGAGCGCCACCTACCCCGCCAATTC | CASSLERHLPRQF
TRBJ1-5 | TRBV19 | TRBD1 | - | TGTGCCACTGGACAGGGTGGGGGCAATCAGCCCCAGCATTTT | CATGQGGGNQPQHF
TRBJ2-7 | TRBV6-1 | TRBD1 | - | TGTGCCAGCAGTGTACAGGGGCCCTACGAGCAGTACTTC | CASSVQGPYEQYF
TRBJ1-1 | TRBV4-1 | - | - | TGCGCCAGCAGCCAAGAGGTCCAGGGTGGTGAAGCTTTCTTT | CASSQEVQGGEAFF
TRBJ2-3 | TRBV28 | - | - | TGTGCCAGCCAAGGGGTAGGCACAGATACGCAGTATTTT | CASQGVGTDTQYF
TRBJ2-6 | TRBV15 | TRBD1 | - | TGTGCCACCAGCAGATTGGACAGGGGATTTGGGGCCAACGTCCTGACTTTC | CATSRLDRGFGANVLTF
TRBJ1-1 | TRBV6-1 | - | - | TGTGCCGGGACCAGGGGTTCCTCTGAAGCTTTCTTT | CAGTRGSSEAFF
TRBJ2-2 | TRBV5-1 | TRBD2 | - | TGCGCCAGCAGCTTGGTCCCCAGCGGGGCCTCCGAGGAGCTGTTTTTT | CASSLVPSGASEELFF
TRBJ2-7 | TRBV15 | TRBD1 | once | TGTGCCACCAGCAGAGAGAGGACAGGGGTGGACGAGCAGTACTTC | CATSRERTGVDEQYF